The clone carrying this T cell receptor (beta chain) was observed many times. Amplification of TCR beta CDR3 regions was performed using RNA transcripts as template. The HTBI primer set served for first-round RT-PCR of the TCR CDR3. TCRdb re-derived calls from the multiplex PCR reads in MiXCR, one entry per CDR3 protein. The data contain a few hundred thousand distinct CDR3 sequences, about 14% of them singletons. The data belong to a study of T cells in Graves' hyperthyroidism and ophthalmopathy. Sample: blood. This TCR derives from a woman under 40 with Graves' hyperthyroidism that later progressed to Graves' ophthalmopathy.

CDR3 DNA sequence: TGTGCCAGCAGCTTGATAACGGGAGGTGCGTACTTC. Translation gives CASSLITGGAYF. The rearrangement uses TRBV7-9 and TRBJ2-5, with 7 bases matching TRBD2. V was clipped by 3 bases and J by 13 bases; unmatched bases: 8. CDR3 length equals 12 residues. Per germline, CDR1 SEHNR and CDR2 FQNEAQ (reference sequence). The whole variable domain, filled in from reference TRBV7-9 and TRBJ2-5, reads DTGVSQNPRHKITKRGQNVTFRCDPISEHNRLYWYRQTLGQGPEFLTYFQNEAQLEKSRLLSDRFSAERPKGSFSTLEIQRTEQGDSAMYLCASSLITGGAYFGPGTRLLVL.